This section outlines one T cell receptor (beta chain) sequence together with its context. Its antigen is still unknown. The record originates from a study of T cell responses to AZD1222 COVID-19 vaccine. Here immunoSEQ multiplex PCR was the method, and the copy in TCRdb shows in-frame clones only, minus some. Of under 60,000 clones listed, around 84% are singletons. CDR1 SGHAT and CDR2 FQNNGV come from the germline V gene. V was pared by 5 bases and J by 0 bases, with 14 bases between. The CDR3 spans 17 residues. Findings and limits, study-wide: Possibly, clonal diversity was underestimated; donors were largely white British and included more females. Repertoires were obtained solely post-peak T cell response.

The receptor comes from an adult in good health. The chain recombines TRBV11-2 with TRBJ1-6; D unclear. Sequencing used peripheral blood, obtained on day 0 of AZD1222 vaccination. In DNA, the CDR3 is TGTGCCAGCAGCCGTGACACCTCGAGCTCCTATAATTCACCCCTCCACTTT. Amino acids: CASSRDTSSSYNSPLHF.